This TCR beta chain originates from a study of cytomegalovirus exposure and HLA in healthy donors. Some clones are missing from TCRdb's copy, which holds only in-frame ones; the method was immunoSEQ multiplex PCR. The sample records roughly 150,000 clones, approximately 96% being singletons. The donors were part of the 120-subject validation cohort, which stood apart from the roughly 670-subject first cohort. This CDR3 comprises 15 residues. Germline CDR1 PRHDT, CDR2 FYEKMQ (reference sequence). The junction had 3 bases not matched to a gene; V was cut back by 3 bases and J by 4 bases. Details on this clone: Its antigen is still unknown.

Study-level results: Cytomegalovirus status, reportedly, was diagnosed with high specificity and sensitivity by the classifier. Most TCR sequences showed up rarely, but some public TCRs showed up in many donors.

Sequencing was performed on PBMCs. The TCR originated in a woman aged 18 to 35 in good health and CMV-seronegative. This chain uses TRBV13 with TRBJ2-1, with TRBD1 matching over 10 bases. This CDR3 reads CASSFGTGDYNEQFF. DNA for the CDR3: TGTGCCAGCAGCTTCGGGACAGGGGATTACAATGAGCAGTTCTTC.